These 3 T cell receptor beta chains share one sample of origin, sequenced in a study of T cell repertoires in cytomegalovirus infection. TCRdb reprocessed the reads with MiXCR, giving one entry per CDR3 protein. The sample includes fewer than 250,000 distinct CDR3 sequences, 9% to 15% of them seen just once. Sequences were obtained from PBMCs. The receptor set was obtained from a human donor in good health (CMV status not recorded). Some clones in this sample may be carry-over from other donors' samples.

As regards this clonotype: At one of its ends the junction is not consistent with the germline gene, which may arise from a read error. The chain recombines TRBV7-2 with TRBJ2-3; 10 nucleotides agree with TRBD1. The CDR3 contains 16 residues. Germline lookup yields CDR1 SGHTA and CDR2 FQGNSA. CDR3 sequence reads: CASSSTGGAATDTQYF. The DNA of the CDR3 is TGTGCGAGCAGCTCGACAGGGGGCGCGGCCACAGATACGCAGTATTTT. Variable domain in full (rest from reference TRBV7-2 and TRBJ2-3): GAGVSQSPSNKVTEKGKDVELRCDPISGHTALYWYRQSLGQGLEFLIYFQGNSAPDKSGLPSDRFSAERTGGSVSTLTIQRTQQEDSAVYLCASSSTGGAATDTQYFGPGTRLTVL.

This clonotype has a handful of counts. The V and J genes are TRBV9 and TRBJ2-3, with 13 nucleotides matching TRBD2. Looked up from germline, CDR1 is SGDLS and CDR2 is YYNGEE. CDR3 length: 24 residues. Trimming removed 5 bases from V and 1 base from J; junction bases left unmatched: 28. The CDR3 spells CASRERRFRMGTSGGARGTDTQYF. The CDR3 nucleotides are TGTGCCAGCAGGGAACGTAGATTCCGGATGGGTACTAGCGGGGGGGCCAGAGGCACAGATACGCAGTATTTT.

Many counts were recorded for this clonotype. This chain connects TRBV11-2 to TRBJ2-7; the D gene could be TRBD1 or TRBD2 (5 bases each). This CDR3 region has 14 residues. Trimming took 5 bases from V and 6 from J, leaving 17 bases between them. Germline V gene data show CDR1 as SGHAT and CDR2 as FQNNGV. The chain's CDR3 is CASSEWDPRAEQYF. CDR3 coding DNA: TGTGCCAGCAGCGAGTGGGACCCACGGGCCGAGCAGTACTTC.